This entry describes one T cell receptor beta chain. Its antigen is not identified. This sample stems from a study of memory CD4+ T cells and cytomegalovirus serostatus. Study-wide results and limits: About two fifths of the roughly 160 known CMV-associated TCRbeta sequences appeared in CD4+ memory. Repertoires predicted CMV serostatus with median bootstrapped AUC of about 0.95.

In the original processing: Out-of-frame sequences were removed, leaving 2 million to 2.5 million distinct TCRbeta sequences. Measured with immunoSEQ multiplex PCR; TCRdb has only the in-frame clones, and not every one. Clonal size and the V and J genes are those of that table, whereas D and trimming came from the DNA. The profile shows 45,000 to 50,000 clones, approximately 78% of them singletons. The sort gate was single viable CD3+CD4+CD8-CD45RO+ cells for memory CD4+ T cells. The CDR3 is made up of 14 amino acids. Trimming took 0 bases from V and 2 from J, leaving 9 bases between them. CDR1 is SGHRS and CDR2 is YFSETQ in the germline V gene.

This sequence was found in an adult in good health and CMV-seronegative. The chain uses TRBV5-1 and TRBJ2-7, with D maybe TRBD1 (5 bases). Sequencing used memory CD4+ T cells from blood. CDR3 protein: CASSLEGPTYEQYF. CDR3 nucleotides: TGCGCCAGCAGCTTGGAGGGGCCCACCTACGAGCAGTACTTC.